The present TCR beta chain was sequenced within a study of cytomegalovirus exposure and HLA in healthy donors. 60 Vbeta and 13 Jbeta primers were used in PCR. The table came from immunoSEQ multiplex PCR; TCRdb's copy has only in-frame clones and leaves some out. This table holds about 150,000 clones, more than 70% found once. Sample: PBMCs. This receptor was obtained from a woman aged 40 to 49 in good health and CMV-seropositive.

In DNA form, the CDR3 reads TGTGCCAGCAGTGACTCCATGGGACTTGGCTACACCTTC. Protein sequence: CASSDSMGLGYTF. The V gene is TRBV6-4, the J gene TRBJ1-2; D perhaps matches TRBD1 (5 bases). Deletions cut 0 bases from V and 7 bases from J, with 9 bases between. Per the germline V gene, CDR1 is MRHNA and CDR2 is SNTAGT. The CDR3 spans 13 residues.